This T cell receptor beta chain originates from a study of T cells after yellow fever vaccination. Study-level findings and limits: Subsequent to the booster, the majority of primary-vaccination clones reappeared (roughly 96% CD4, 88% CD8). It was a weaker secondary response, yet one that peaked faster, at day 5 versus 15. There was a possibility that FACS-sorted repertoires contained abundant clonotypes contaminating from the bulk population.

A process of 5'RACE template switching, which added a universal primer site and UMIs, was used to make TCR cDNA. TCRdb recomputed calls from the 5' RACE reads with MiXCR, one row per CDR3 protein. Of hundreds of thousands of distinct CDR3 sequences in the sample, over 15% were seen once. Germline CDR1 and CDR2: GTSNPN and SVGIG (reference sequence). The CDR3 covers 12 residues. The ends were cut back, 0 bases at V and 10 bases at J, with 10 bases in the middle. In this sample, this clonotype turned up a few times. The antigen remains unidentified. The chain couples TRBV30 to TRBJ2-1; D ambiguous. The sequence came from a man between 18 and 35 years old who received the YFV17D yellow fever vaccine. The sample here was PBMCs, taken before the yellow fever booster vaccination. CDR3 loop: CAWSVEVKEQFF. CDR3 in DNA: TGTGCCTGGAGTGTCGAAGTTAAGGAGCAGTTCTTC.